This T cell receptor (beta chain) was profiled in a study of blood T cell repertoires in COVID-19. Across the study: Sample material is recorded as cDNA or gDNA derived from T cells, B-cell-depleted T cells, or PBMCs.

V was cut by 8 bases and J by 6 bases, with 15 bases left in between. This CDR3 has 13 residues. This clone was seen just once. Original data processing: Estimation of nucleated cell counts relied on the amplification of reference gene primers. Clones were sequenced by immunoSEQ multiplex PCR, and TCRdb holds only the in-frame ones, with some missing. V and J calls and clone size are those listed in that table; D and trimming were worked out from the DNA. The sample comprises under 150,000 clones, 65% to 80% of which are singletons, and roughly 14% rests with the top ten. This TCR was recovered from an elderly man with acute or convalescent COVID-19. The specimen was peripheral blood. The J gene is TRBJ2-3, the V gene TRBV12-3 or TRBV12-4, with a tentative D call TRBD2 (6 bases). The CDR3 reads CASGPRGTDTQYF. CDR3 nucleotides: TGTGCCAGCGGTCCTCGGGGGACGGATACGCAGTATTTT.